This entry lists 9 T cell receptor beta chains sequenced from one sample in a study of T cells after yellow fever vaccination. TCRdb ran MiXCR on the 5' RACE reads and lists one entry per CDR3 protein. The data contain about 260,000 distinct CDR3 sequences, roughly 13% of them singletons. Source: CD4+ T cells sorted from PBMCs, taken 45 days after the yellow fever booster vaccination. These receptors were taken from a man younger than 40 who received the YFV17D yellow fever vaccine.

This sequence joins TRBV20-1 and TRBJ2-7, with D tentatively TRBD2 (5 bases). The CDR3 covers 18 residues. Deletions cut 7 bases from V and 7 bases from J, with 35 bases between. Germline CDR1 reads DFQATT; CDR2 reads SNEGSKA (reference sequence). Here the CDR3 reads CSVKTRPRESHEVGEQYF. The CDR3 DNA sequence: TGCAGTGTCAAAACTAGACCGAGAGAGTCCCATGAGGTCGGTGAGCAGTACTTC.

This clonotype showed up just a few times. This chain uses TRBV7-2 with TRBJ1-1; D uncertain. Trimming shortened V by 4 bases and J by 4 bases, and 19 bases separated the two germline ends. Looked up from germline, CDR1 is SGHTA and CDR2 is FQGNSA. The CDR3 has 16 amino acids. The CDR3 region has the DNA TGTGCCAGCAGCTCCAGACGGACCACCACGGTCACTGAAGCTTTCTTT. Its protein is CASSSRRTTTVTEAFF.

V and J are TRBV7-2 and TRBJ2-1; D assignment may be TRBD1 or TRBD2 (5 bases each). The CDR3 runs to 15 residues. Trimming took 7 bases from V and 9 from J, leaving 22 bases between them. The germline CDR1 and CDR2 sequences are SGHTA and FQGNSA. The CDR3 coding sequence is TGTGCCAGCAACCCGCCGGAACCTGGGGCGGGTGAGCAGTTCTTC. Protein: CASNPPEPGAGEQFF. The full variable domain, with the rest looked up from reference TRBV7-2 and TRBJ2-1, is GAGVSQSPSNKVTEKGKDVELRCDPISGHTALYWYRQSLGQGLEFLIYFQGNSAPDKSGLPSDRFSAERTGGSVSTLTIQRTQQEDSAVYLCASNPPEPGAGEQFFGPGTRLTVL.

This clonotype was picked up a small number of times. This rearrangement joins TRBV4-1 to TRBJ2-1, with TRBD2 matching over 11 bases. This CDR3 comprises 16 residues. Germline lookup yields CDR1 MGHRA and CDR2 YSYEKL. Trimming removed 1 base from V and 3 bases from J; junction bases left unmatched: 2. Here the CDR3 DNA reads TGCGCCAGCAGCCAAGCACTAGCGGGAGTCTACAATGAGCAGTTCTTC. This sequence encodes CASSQALAGVYNEQFF.

Written as DNA, the CDR3 is TGTGCCAGCAGCGCCAGCTCTAGGGGCAATGAGCAGTTCTTC. It encodes CASSASSRGNEQFF. This rearrangement joins TRBV5-6 to TRBJ2-1; TRBD1 is a possible D gene (5 bases). Trimming removed 4 bases from V and 6 bases from J, with 14 bases in between. The CDR3 is 14 residues long. Germline V gives CDR1 SGHDT, CDR2 YYEEEE.

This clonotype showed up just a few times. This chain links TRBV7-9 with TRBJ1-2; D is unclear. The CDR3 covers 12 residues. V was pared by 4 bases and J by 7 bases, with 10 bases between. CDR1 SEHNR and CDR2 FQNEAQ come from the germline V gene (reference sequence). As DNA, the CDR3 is TGTGCCAGCAGCTCAAGGAGCTCTGGCTACACCTTC. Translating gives CASSSRSSGYTF.

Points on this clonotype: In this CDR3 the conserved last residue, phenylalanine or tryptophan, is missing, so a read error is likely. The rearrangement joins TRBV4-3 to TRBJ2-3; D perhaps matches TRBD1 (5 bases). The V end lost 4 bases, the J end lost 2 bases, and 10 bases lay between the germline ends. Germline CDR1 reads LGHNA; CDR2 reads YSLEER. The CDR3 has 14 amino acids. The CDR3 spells CASSRTDITDTQYI. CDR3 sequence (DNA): TGCGCCAGCAGCCGAACGGACATCACAGATACGCAGTATATT.

This CDR3 reads CASWTGEQYF. DNA of the CDR3: TGTGCCAGCTGGACCGGGGAGCAGTACTTC. The rearrangement links TRBV7-9 to TRBJ2-7; unclear D gene. CDR1 SEHNR and CDR2 FQNEAQ come from the germline V gene (reference sequence). The CDR3 sequence is 10 residues long. V dropped 8 bases and J dropped 7 bases, with 9 bases sitting between them. The full variable domain, its missing parts supplied by reference TRBV7-9 and TRBJ2-7, is DTGVSQNPRHKITKRGQNVTFRCDPISEHNRLYWYRQTLGQGPEFLTYFQNEAQLEKSRLLSDRFSAERPKGSFSTLEIQRTEQGDSAMYLCASWTGEQYFGPGTRLTVT.

The CDR3: CSVESDRKETQYF. The CDR3 DNA reads as TGCAGCGTTGAATCGGACAGGAAAGAGACCCAGTACTTC. This rearrangement joins TRBV29-1 to TRBJ2-5, with 7 bases identical to TRBD1. Germline CDR1 is SQVTM and CDR2 is ANQGSEA. CDR3 size: 13 residues. The trim removed 2 bases at V and 3 bases at J, leaving 3 bases unmatched.